These 3 T cell receptor beta chains came from one sample sequenced in a study of cytomegalovirus exposure and HLA in healthy donors. This PCR relied on a set of 60 Vbeta primers and 13 Jbeta primers. The table came from immunoSEQ multiplex PCR; TCRdb's copy has only in-frame clones and leaves some out. The sample holds 40,000 to 45,000 clones, 45% to 65% seen once. The sample consisted of PBMCs. Receptor source: a human donor in good health.

The CDR3 bases are TGTGCCAGCAGCCAAGGACAGGTAACTGGCCATGAGCAGTTCTTC. This gives the protein CASSQGQVTGHEQFF. This sequence joins TRBV4-2 and TRBJ2-1, with D tentatively TRBD1 (6 bases). This CDR3 has 15 amino acids. V was shortened by 1 base and J by 8 bases, with 15 bases between the two germline ends. The germline CDR1 and CDR2 sequences are LGHNA and YNFKEQ.

This chain connects TRBV10-3 to TRBJ1-2, with 8 bases fitting TRBD1. The V gene's germline CDR1 is ENHRY and CDR2 SYGVKD. The junction had 5 bases not matched to a gene; V was cut back by 3 bases and J by 2 bases. The CDR3 sequence is 15 residues long. The CDR3 loop is CAISDPGGPNYGYTF. CDR3 bases: TGTGCCATCAGTGACCCAGGGGGCCCCAACTATGGCTACACCTTC.

The count of this clone is one. The chain employs TRBV11-3 and TRBJ2-1; a possible D gene is TRBD2 (5 bases). V was pared by 1 base and J by 4 bases, with 17 bases between. Germline V lookup: CDR1 SGHNT, CDR2 YENEEA. The CDR3 totals 17 residues. CDR3: CASSLAQGRRGYNEQFF. CDR3 in DNA: TGTGCCAGCAGCTTAGCCCAAGGTAGGCGAGGGTACAATGAGCAGTTCTTC.